These T cell receptor beta chains were read from a single sample in a study of cytomegalovirus exposure and HLA in healthy donors. The table came from immunoSEQ multiplex PCR; TCRdb's copy has only in-frame clones and leaves some out. The sample carries more than 95,000 clones, around 10% recorded once. The sequenced sample consisted of PBMCs. The receptors come from a middle-aged man in good health and CMV-seropositive. The CDR3 runs from the conserved cysteine through the conserved F or W. A D gene is named only where the DNA matches it firmly. Clone size is shown for a subset of rows, as once, few, many or a class of expanded clone.

cdr3_aa: CASSRTSGGSSYEQYF; cdr3_nt: TGTGCCAGCAGCCGGACTAGCGGGGGGAGCTCCTACGAGCAGTACTTC; cdr3_length: 16; clone_size: -; v_call: TRBV11-2; j_call: TRBJ2-7; d_call: TRBD2
cdr3_aa: CASGLGDRPNTEAFF; cdr3_nt: TGTGCTAGTGGTTTGGGGGACAGACCAAACACTGAAGCTTTCTTT; cdr3_length: 15; clone_size: few; v_call: TRBV12-5; j_call: TRBJ1-1; d_call: TRBD1
cdr3_aa: CASSPMRGTGELFF; cdr3_nt: TGTGCCAGCAGTCCCATGCGGGGCACCGGGGAGCTGTTTTTT; cdr3_length: 14; clone_size: few; v_call: TRBV11-3; j_call: TRBJ2-2; d_call: -
cdr3_aa: CASSPGTSGRDYEQYF; cdr3_nt: TGTGCCAGCAGTCCCGGGACTAGCGGGAGGGATTACGAGCAGTACTTC; cdr3_length: 16; clone_size: -; v_call: TRBV27; j_call: TRBJ2-7; d_call: TRBD2
cdr3_aa: CASTRTSSGNYEQYF; cdr3_nt: TGTGCCAGCACCCGGACGTCTAGCGGGAACTACGAGCAGTACTTC; cdr3_length: 15; clone_size: few; v_call: TRBV6-5; j_call: TRBJ2-7; d_call: TRBD2
cdr3_aa: CASGSGTRDGDGELFF; cdr3_nt: TGTGCTAGTGGATCCGGGACTAGGGATGGGGACGGGGAGCTGTTTTTT; cdr3_length: 16; clone_size: -; v_call: TRBV12-5; j_call: TRBJ2-2; d_call: TRBD2
cdr3_aa: CASSFYSGEPYEQYF; cdr3_nt: TGTGCCAGCAGTTTTTATAGCGGGGAACCCTACGAGCAGTACTTC; cdr3_length: 15; clone_size: few; v_call: TRBV27; j_call: TRBJ2-7; d_call: TRBD2
cdr3_aa: CATKAVTRNTEAFF; cdr3_nt: TGTGCCACCAAGGCGGTGACCAGGAACACTGAAGCTTTCTTT; cdr3_length: 14; clone_size: -; v_call: TRBV19; j_call: TRBJ1-1; d_call: -
cdr3_aa: CSVEGEGGGQPQHF; cdr3_nt: TGCAGCGTTGAAGGCGAAGGGGGCGGTCAGCCCCAGCATTTT; cdr3_length: 14; clone_size: -; v_call: TRBV29-1; j_call: TRBJ1-5; d_call: TRBD1
cdr3_aa: CAIRFETDTQYF; cdr3_nt: TGTGCTATCCGGTTCGAGACAGATACGCAGTATTTT; cdr3_length: 12; clone_size: few; v_call: TRBV12-5; j_call: TRBJ2-3; d_call: -
cdr3_aa: CASSEDRDRGYEQYF; cdr3_nt: TGTGCCAGCAGTGAAGACCGGGACAGGGGCTACGAGCAGTACTTC; cdr3_length: 15; clone_size: few; v_call: TRBV25-1; j_call: TRBJ2-7; d_call: TRBD1
cdr3_aa: CASTTGGLEQYF; cdr3_nt: TGTGCCAGCACTACCGGAGGTCTCGAGCAGTACTTC; cdr3_length: 12; clone_size: few; v_call: TRBV6-1; j_call: TRBJ2-7; d_call: -
cdr3_aa: CASSGETGGFYGYTF; cdr3_nt: TGTGCCAGCAGTGGAGAGACAGGGGGATTCTATGGCTACACCTTC; cdr3_length: 15; clone_size: few; v_call: TRBV6-1; j_call: TRBJ1-2; d_call: TRBD1
cdr3_aa: CASSDGAAYEQYF; cdr3_nt: TGTGCCAGCAGTGATGGGGCGGCCTACGAGCAGTACTTC; cdr3_length: 13; clone_size: few; v_call: TRBV2; j_call: TRBJ2-7; d_call: -
cdr3_aa: CASAPATGSETQYF; cdr3_nt: TGTGCCAGTGCCCCAGCGACTGGTAGTGAGACCCAGTACTTC; cdr3_length: 14; clone_size: -; v_call: TRBV9; j_call: TRBJ2-5; d_call: -
cdr3_aa: CASSLDVFGNYGYTF; cdr3_nt: TGTGCCAGCAGCTTAGACGTGTTTGGCAACTATGGCTACACCTTC; cdr3_length: 15; clone_size: few; v_call: TRBV7-8; j_call: TRBJ1-2; d_call: -
cdr3_aa: CASSTRSRGRFYEQYF; cdr3_nt: TGTGCCAGCAGCACCCGGTCTAGGGGCCGCTTTTACGAGCAGTACTTC; cdr3_length: 16; clone_size: -; v_call: TRBV11-2; j_call: TRBJ2-7; d_call: -
cdr3_aa: CASSQGPTGTQYF; cdr3_nt: TGCGCCAGCAGCCAAGGACCGACGGGTACGCAGTATTTT; cdr3_length: 13; clone_size: -; v_call: TRBV4-1; j_call: TRBJ2-3; d_call: -
cdr3_aa: CASSLQGRMDQPQHF; cdr3_nt: TGCGCCAGCAGCTTACAGGGGCGTATGGATCAGCCCCAGCATTTT; cdr3_length: 15; clone_size: -; v_call: TRBV5-1; j_call: TRBJ1-5; d_call: TRBD1
cdr3_aa: CASSPGLVFTGELFF; cdr3_nt: TGTGCCAGCAGCCCGGGACTAGTTTTCACCGGGGAGCTGTTTTTT; cdr3_length: 15; clone_size: few; v_call: TRBV27; j_call: TRBJ2-2; d_call: TRBD2
cdr3_aa: CASSRGDREKLFF; cdr3_nt: TGTGCCAGCAGTCGCGGCGACCGTGAAAAACTGTTTTTT; cdr3_length: 13; clone_size: few; v_call: TRBV28; j_call: TRBJ1-4; d_call: -
cdr3_aa: CASSLVAGGTGELFF; cdr3_nt: TGTGCCAGCAGCTTAGTGGCAGGTGGCACCGGGGAGCTGTTTTTT; cdr3_length: 15; clone_size: -; v_call: TRBV7-2; j_call: TRBJ2-2; d_call: -
cdr3_aa: CASTGTGYEQYF; cdr3_nt: TGTGCCAGCACCGGGACAGGTTACGAGCAGTACTTC; cdr3_length: 12; clone_size: -; v_call: TRBV28; j_call: TRBJ2-7; d_call: TRBD1
cdr3_aa: CASSQIGTSGSYEQYF; cdr3_nt: TGTGCCAGCAGCCAAATTGGGACTAGCGGTAGCTACGAGCAGTACTTC; cdr3_length: 16; clone_size: few; v_call: TRBV4-2; j_call: TRBJ2-7; d_call: TRBD2
cdr3_aa: CASKGTPGYEQYF; cdr3_nt: TGTGCCAGCAAAGGGACACCGGGCTACGAGCAGTACTTC; cdr3_length: 13; clone_size: few; v_call: TRBV2; j_call: TRBJ2-7; d_call: -
cdr3_aa: CASSLDGTSETDFGELFF; cdr3_nt: TGTGCCAGCAGCTTAGATGGGACTAGCGAGACTGATTTCGGGGAGCTGTTTTTT; cdr3_length: 18; clone_size: few; v_call: TRBV7-6; j_call: TRBJ2-2; d_call: TRBD2
cdr3_aa: CASSADNSHQPQHF; cdr3_nt: TGTGCCAGCAGCGCTGACAACTCTCATCAGCCCCAGCATTTT; cdr3_length: 14; clone_size: few; v_call: TRBV11-2; j_call: TRBJ1-5; d_call: -
cdr3_aa: CASSYRGPNTGELFF; cdr3_nt: TGTGCCAGCAGCTACAGGGGGCCCAACACCGGGGAGCTGTTTTTT; cdr3_length: 15; clone_size: few; v_call: TRBV7-6; j_call: TRBJ2-2; d_call: TRBD1
cdr3_aa: CASSVTGQETQYF; cdr3_nt: TGTGCCAGTAGTGTAACGGGACAAGAGACCCAGTACTTC; cdr3_length: 13; clone_size: few; v_call: TRBV19; j_call: TRBJ2-5; d_call: -
cdr3_aa: CASSLDRDHEQYF; cdr3_nt: TGTGCCAGCAGCTTGGACAGGGATCACGAGCAGTACTTC; cdr3_length: 13; clone_size: few; v_call: TRBV7-8; j_call: TRBJ2-7; d_call: TRBD1
cdr3_aa: CASSVGPGAIYEQYF; cdr3_nt: TGTGCCAGCAGCGTAGGCCCAGGGGCCATTTACGAGCAGTACTTC; cdr3_length: 15; clone_size: few; v_call: TRBV9; j_call: TRBJ2-7; d_call: -
cdr3_aa: CASVAGGDTGELFF; cdr3_nt: TGTGCCAGCGTAGCGGGAGGTGACACCGGGGAGCTGTTTTTT; cdr3_length: 14; clone_size: few; v_call: TRBV6-5; j_call: TRBJ2-2; d_call: TRBD2
cdr3_aa: CASSDRDSSFQYF; cdr3_nt: TGTGCCAGTAGTGACCGGGACAGTTCATTCCAGTACTTC; cdr3_length: 13; clone_size: -; v_call: TRBV19; j_call: TRBJ2-5; d_call: TRBD1
cdr3_aa: CASSSYGEGGGYEQYF; cdr3_nt: TGCGCCAGCAGCTCGTACGGGGAGGGGGGCGGCTACGAGCAGTACTTC; cdr3_length: 16; clone_size: few; v_call: TRBV5-1; j_call: TRBJ2-7; d_call: -
cdr3_aa: CASSQTSALRRREQFF; cdr3_nt: TGTGCCAGCAGTCAAACTAGCGCGCTCAGGAGGAGGGAGCAGTTCTTC; cdr3_length: 16; clone_size: -; v_call: TRBV2; j_call: TRBJ2-1; d_call: TRBD2
cdr3_aa: CASSPGQVSYNEQFF; cdr3_nt: TGTGCCAGCAGCCCTGGACAGGTTTCCTACAATGAGCAGTTCTTC; cdr3_length: 15; clone_size: -; v_call: TRBV28; j_call: TRBJ2-1; d_call: TRBD1
cdr3_aa: CASSESLAGSTGELFF; cdr3_nt: TGTGCCAGCAGTGAATCACTAGCGGGAAGTACCGGGGAGCTGTTTTTT; cdr3_length: 16; clone_size: -; v_call: TRBV25-1; j_call: TRBJ2-2; d_call: TRBD2
cdr3_aa: CASRLAGANTGELFF; cdr3_nt: TGTGCCAGCAGACTAGCGGGAGCGAACACCGGGGAGCTGTTTTTT; cdr3_length: 15; clone_size: -; v_call: TRBV28; j_call: TRBJ2-2; d_call: TRBD2
cdr3_aa: CAWSSVRGEAFF; cdr3_nt: TGTGCCTGGAGTTCTGTTAGGGGTGAAGCTTTCTTT; cdr3_length: 12; clone_size: few; v_call: TRBV30; j_call: TRBJ1-1; d_call: -
cdr3_aa: CASSPLGQQETQYF; cdr3_nt: TGTGCCAGCAGCCCACTAGGACAGCAAGAGACCCAGTACTTC; cdr3_length: 14; clone_size: few; v_call: TRBV5-4; j_call: TRBJ2-5; d_call: -
cdr3_aa: CASSASVMTVVANYEQYF; cdr3_nt: TGTGCCAGCAGCGCTTCCGTCATGACAGTGGTAGCCAACTACGAGCAGTACTTC; cdr3_length: 18; clone_size: few; v_call: TRBV7-9; j_call: TRBJ2-7; d_call: -
cdr3_aa: CASNPSGTSYEQYF; cdr3_nt: TGTGCCAGCAACCCTAGCGGGACTTCCTACGAGCAGTACTTC; cdr3_length: 14; clone_size: few; v_call: TRBV6-6; j_call: TRBJ2-7; d_call: TRBD2
cdr3_aa: CASSSGSNTGELFF; cdr3_nt: TGTGCCAGCAGTTCGGGGTCGAACACCGGGGAGCTGTTTTTT; cdr3_length: 14; clone_size: few; v_call: TRBV28; j_call: TRBJ2-2; d_call: -
cdr3_aa: CASSTTGYGYTF; cdr3_nt: TGTGCCAGCAGCACTACAGGGTATGGCTACACCTTC; cdr3_length: 12; clone_size: -; v_call: TRBV28; j_call: TRBJ1-2; d_call: -
cdr3_aa: CASSMTSGSFHGELFF; cdr3_nt: TGTGCCAGTAGTATGACTAGCGGGAGTTTTCACGGGGAGCTGTTTTTT; cdr3_length: 16; clone_size: -; v_call: TRBV19; j_call: TRBJ2-2; d_call: TRBD2
cdr3_aa: CASSPLAGGPDTQYF; cdr3_nt: TGTGCCAGCAGCCCACTAGCGGGAGGGCCGGATACGCAGTATTTT; cdr3_length: 15; clone_size: -; v_call: TRBV6-4; j_call: TRBJ2-3; d_call: TRBD2
cdr3_aa: CASSWDRGETQYF; cdr3_nt: TGTGCCAGCAGCTGGGACAGGGGAGAGACCCAGTACTTC; cdr3_length: 13; clone_size: -; v_call: TRBV5-6; j_call: TRBJ2-5; d_call: TRBD1
cdr3_aa: CASSFRDRGGEQYF; cdr3_nt: TGTGCCAGCAGTTTCAGGGACAGGGGAGGGGAGCAGTACTTC; cdr3_length: 14; clone_size: -; v_call: TRBV27; j_call: TRBJ2-7; d_call: TRBD1
cdr3_aa: CASSVRSGMNTGELFF; cdr3_nt: TGTGCCAGCAGCGTTAGAAGCGGGATGAACACCGGGGAGCTGTTTTTT; cdr3_length: 16; clone_size: -; v_call: TRBV11-3; j_call: TRBJ2-2; d_call: TRBD2
cdr3_aa: CASSESGTGYYEQYF; cdr3_nt: TGTGCCAGCAGCGAGTCCGGGACAGGGTACTACGAGCAGTACTTC; cdr3_length: 15; clone_size: -; v_call: TRBV2; j_call: TRBJ2-7; d_call: TRBD1
cdr3_aa: CASSLYPGRTGELFF; cdr3_nt: TGCGCCAGCAGCTTGTATCCAGGGAGGACCGGGGAGCTGTTTTTT; cdr3_length: 15; clone_size: few; v_call: TRBV5-1; j_call: TRBJ2-2; d_call: -
cdr3_aa: CASRPASGLLDTQYF; cdr3_nt: TGTGCCAGCAGGCCGGCTAGCGGGCTCTTAGATACGCAGTATTTT; cdr3_length: 15; clone_size: -; v_call: TRBV6-5; j_call: TRBJ2-3; d_call: TRBD2
cdr3_aa: CASRSSAGVRETQYF; cdr3_nt: TGTGCCAGCCGCTCATCAGCGGGAGTAAGGGAGACCCAGTACTTC; cdr3_length: 15; clone_size: -; v_call: TRBV27; j_call: TRBJ2-5; d_call: TRBD2
cdr3_aa: CASSLVGPTDTQYF; cdr3_nt: TGTGCCAGCAGCTTAGTGGGCCCAACAGATACGCAGTATTTT; cdr3_length: 14; clone_size: few; v_call: TRBV9; j_call: TRBJ2-3; d_call: -
cdr3_aa: CASSRQTNTGELFF; cdr3_nt: TGTGCCAGTAGTAGGCAGACGAACACCGGGGAGCTGTTTTTT; cdr3_length: 14; clone_size: -; v_call: TRBV19; j_call: TRBJ2-2; d_call: -